This T cell receptor (beta chain) was documented in a study of T cells in Graves' hyperthyroidism and ophthalmopathy (dated by TCRdb to between 2019 and 2020). In terms of the full investigation: Peripheral blood was collected at initial diagnosis, before any treatment. To identify distinguishing TCR V-J signatures, a discovery cohort of some 100 patients was used, comprising fewer than 45 with Graves' ophthalmopathy and 57 with stable Graves' hyperthyroidism. Whether ophthalmopathy could be predicted prospectively was tested in an independent validation cohort made up of some 20 hyperthyroidism patients plus 17 patients who later progressed to ophthalmopathy. The 95 to 100 discovery patients were divided at random into training and test sets in a 7:3 ratio. Thyroid tissue and blood T-cell repertoires from roughly six Graves' hyperthyroidism patients were also compared in the study. After blood sampling, hyperthyroidism patients were treated with methimazole at a starting dose of 30 mg daily, and ophthalmopathy patients were treated with high-dose intravenous methylprednisolone. The paper describes TCR Vbeta CDR3 sequencing of 140 or so peripheral blood samples, made up of 43 ophthalmopathy patients, roughly 75 hyperthyroidism patients and approximately 17 progressor patients. General findings and caveats noted by the study authors: In cross-validation, a model built on a 13 V-J signature told ophthalmopathy apart from stable hyperthyroidism with 87.88% sensitivity and about 81% specificity, and in testing the same model reached 80%/75%. In validation, the model predicted progression to ophthalmopathy a median of about 5.9 months before onset, with 70% to 71% sensitivity and 72.22% specificity. Blood samples also contained most of the expanded thyroid clonotypes (frequency above 0.001), which suggests that blood repertoires may reflect thyroid immune responses. Sample size was not statistically predetermined, and investigators were not blinded to group allocation.

The TCR beta CDR3 regions were amplified from the RNA transcripts. For the first round of RT-PCR on the TCR CDR3, the HTBI primer set was used together with the Qiagen OneStep RT-PCR kit. A second multiplex PCR round built the libraries, followed by size selection and purification. Paired-end sequencing of the libraries was performed with 100 bp reads on an Illumina HiSeq2000. The authors' pipeline ran thus. SOAPnuke was used to process the raw data, with reads discarded if the reads contained adapters or uncalled bases, had a mean Phred below 15, or lacked an exact constant-primer or identifier match. COPE v1.2.5 was used to merge the high-quality paired reads, and each unique nucleotide sequence was defined as a clonotype. Clonotypes were aligned to IMGT TRBV, TRBD and TRBJ reference segments using MiTCR v1.1. The analysis was restricted to V-J combinations with a frequency above 0.0001, which together covered just over 98% of the repertoires. The TCS score was defined as the ratio of F50 (clonal expansion) to E x V (chaos), calculated using BLOSUM62-based TCRdist between CDR3 peptides within each V-J. Welch's t-statistics and random forest reduced fewer than 600 V-J features to around 14, which were used in a naive Bayes classifier (R e1071). TCRdb redid the processing of the public reads, applying fastp at Q25 and MiXCR, and retained in-frame beta chains. One record per CDR3 amino acid sequence lists the most common genes and DNA. The V and J calls and clone size are TCRdb's, not the authors'. This sample lists a few hundred thousand distinct CDR3 sequences; 14% to 15% were detected once. Clones ranked in the top ten supply 32% of the sample.

Trimming at the junction amounts to 11 bases on V and 5 bases on J, and the germline ends lie 12 bases apart. Reading the germline V gene (reference sequence) gives CDR1 MNHEY and CDR2 SMNVEV. The CDR3, from cysteine to phenylalanine, totals 11 residues. The DNA shown is the 33-base CDR3, in frame from base 1. A patient counted as having stable Graves' hyperthyroidism if no progression to ophthalmopathy occurred over 18 months of follow-up. Hyperthyroidism patients were newly diagnosed, had a disease duration of under 2 months, and were aged 18 to 65 years. Exclusion was applied to patients with uncontrolled infections, other autoimmune diseases, pregnancy or lactation. Diagnoses relied on clinical symptoms, serum thyroxine and TRAb, thyroid ultrasound and orbital computed tomography. PBMCs were separated from under 11 ml of fresh peripheral blood using Ficoll-Paque density gradient centrifugation. Trizol reagent was used to extract total RNA, and RNA quality was then checked on an Agilent 2100 Bioanalyzer.

There are many counts of this clonotype. Which antigen it targets is not known. No much larger clone is present one base from it, and per-base qualities are unavailable. In this chain, TRBV27 is recombined with TRBJ1-1; the D gene is perhaps TRBD1, from 6 matching bases. The clonotype comes from a woman between 25 and 40 years old with Graves' hyperthyroidism. The sequenced material came from blood. The DNA is as follows: TGTGCCGTTATCGGACAGACTGAAGCTTTCTTT. It translates to CAVIGQTEAFF.